A single TCR beta chain is shown here with its context. The library targeted TCRbeta and was prepared with unique molecular identifiers. MiXCR, applied by TCRdb to the PCR reads, yields one record per CDR3 protein. The top ten clones hold less than 8% of a sample with some 200,000 distinct CDR3 sequences, roughly 9% of them seen once. The data were taken from a study of T-cell reconstitution after alpha-beta-depleted transplantation in children. CDR3 length equals 15 residues. V shed 0 bases and J shed 2 bases, with 8 bases lying between them. Germline V gene sequence: CDR1 LGHDT, CDR2 YNNKEL (reference sequence).

Sequenced here: PBMCs from the stem cell graft donor, sampled from the stem cell graft. This sequence joins TRBV3-1 and TRBJ1-5, with D unclear. The sequence was obtained from a human donor who donated a stem cell graft to a child with acute lymphoblastic leukemia. CDR3 sequence: CASSQDGRGNQPQHF. The CDR3 region has the DNA TGTGCCAGCAGCCAAGATGGGCGGGGCAATCAGCCCCAGCATTTT.